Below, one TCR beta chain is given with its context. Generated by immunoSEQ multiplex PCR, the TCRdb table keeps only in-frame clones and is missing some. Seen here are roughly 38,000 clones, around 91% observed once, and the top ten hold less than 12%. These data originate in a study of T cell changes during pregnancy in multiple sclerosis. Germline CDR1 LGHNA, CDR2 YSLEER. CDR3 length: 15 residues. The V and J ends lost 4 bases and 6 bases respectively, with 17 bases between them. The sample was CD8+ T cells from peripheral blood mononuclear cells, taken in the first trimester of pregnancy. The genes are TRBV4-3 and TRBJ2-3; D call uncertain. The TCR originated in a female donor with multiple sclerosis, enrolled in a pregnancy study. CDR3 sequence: CASSPRVASPDTQYF. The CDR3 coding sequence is TGCGCCAGCAGCCCTCGGGTAGCCTCCCCGGATACGCAGTATTTT.